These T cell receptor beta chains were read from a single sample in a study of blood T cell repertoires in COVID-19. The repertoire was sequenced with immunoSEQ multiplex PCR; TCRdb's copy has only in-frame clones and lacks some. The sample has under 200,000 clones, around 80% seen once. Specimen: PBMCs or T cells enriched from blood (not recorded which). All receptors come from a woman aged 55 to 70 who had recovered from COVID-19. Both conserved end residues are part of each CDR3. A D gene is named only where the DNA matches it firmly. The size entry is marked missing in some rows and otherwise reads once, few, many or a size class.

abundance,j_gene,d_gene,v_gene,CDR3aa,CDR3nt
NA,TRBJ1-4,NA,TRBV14,CASSQAGLKEKLFF,TGTGCCAGCAGCCAAGCAGGGCTTAAAGAAAAACTGTTTTTT
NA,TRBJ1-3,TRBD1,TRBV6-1,CASSEGQGAWDTIYF,TGTGCCAGCAGTGAGGGACAGGGGGCTTGGGACACCATATATTTT
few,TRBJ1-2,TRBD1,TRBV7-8,CASSLGQGAEGYTF,TGTGCCAGCAGCTTAGGACAGGGGGCCGAAGGCTACACCTTC
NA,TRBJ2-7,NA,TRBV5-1,CASSHTEGGGSEQYF,TGCGCCAGCAGCCACACCGAGGGCGGGGGCTCGGAGCAGTACTTC
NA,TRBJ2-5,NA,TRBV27,CASSLLRGGTQYF,TGTGCCAGCAGTTTATTACGTGGCGGGACCCAGTACTTC
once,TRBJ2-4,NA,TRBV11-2,CASSLSTKNIQYF,TGTGCCAGCAGCTTATCTACCAAAAACATTCAGTACTTC
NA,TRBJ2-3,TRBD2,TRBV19,CASAKRGPSTDTQYF,TGTGCCAGTGCTAAGCGGGGTCCTAGCACAGATACGCAGTATTTT
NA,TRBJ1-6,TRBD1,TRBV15,CATSRDLTGTVNSPLHF,TGTGCCACCAGCAGAGATCTCACCGGGACAGTTAATTCACCCCTCCACTTT
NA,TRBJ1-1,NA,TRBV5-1,CASNLQGRTEAFF,TGCGCCAGCAACCTCCAGGGGCGGACTGAAGCTTTCTTT
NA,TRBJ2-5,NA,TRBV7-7,CASSLGGASQETQYF,TGTGCTAGCAGCTTGGGCGGGGCCTCACAAGAGACCCAGTACTTC
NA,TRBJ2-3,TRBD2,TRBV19,CAASDGLAGYPAQYF,TGTGCCGCGTCAGACGGACTAGCGGGATATCCGGCGCAGTATTTT
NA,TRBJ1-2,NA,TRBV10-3,CAISGGEHGYTF,TGTGCCATCAGTGGGGGGGAACATGGCTACACCTTC
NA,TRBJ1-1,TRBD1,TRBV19,CASSFRTGALGNTEAFF,TGTGCCAGTAGTTTTCGGACAGGCGCCCTTGGGAACACTGAAGCTTTCTTT
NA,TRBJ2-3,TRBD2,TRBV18,CASSPVLAGGTDTQYF,TGTGCCAGCTCACCAGTACTAGCGGGGGGCACAGATACGCAGTATTTT
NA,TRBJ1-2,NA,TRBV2,CASRGPNYGYTF,TGTGCCAGCAGGGGGCCTAACTATGGCTACACCTTC
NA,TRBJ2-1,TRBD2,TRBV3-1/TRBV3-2,CASSQEAGWPGGAGGPGLF,TGTGCCAGCAGCCAAGAAGCTGGTTGGCCAGGAGGAGCGGGGGGGCCCGGGCTCTTC
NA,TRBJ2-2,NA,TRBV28,CATSSFKGPRNTGELFF,TGTGCCACATCGAGTTTCAAGGGGCCCCGGAACACCGGGGAGCTGTTTTTT
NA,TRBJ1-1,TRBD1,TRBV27,CASRLQGARTEAFF,TGTGCCAGCCGATTACAGGGGGCTAGAACTGAAGCTTTCTTT